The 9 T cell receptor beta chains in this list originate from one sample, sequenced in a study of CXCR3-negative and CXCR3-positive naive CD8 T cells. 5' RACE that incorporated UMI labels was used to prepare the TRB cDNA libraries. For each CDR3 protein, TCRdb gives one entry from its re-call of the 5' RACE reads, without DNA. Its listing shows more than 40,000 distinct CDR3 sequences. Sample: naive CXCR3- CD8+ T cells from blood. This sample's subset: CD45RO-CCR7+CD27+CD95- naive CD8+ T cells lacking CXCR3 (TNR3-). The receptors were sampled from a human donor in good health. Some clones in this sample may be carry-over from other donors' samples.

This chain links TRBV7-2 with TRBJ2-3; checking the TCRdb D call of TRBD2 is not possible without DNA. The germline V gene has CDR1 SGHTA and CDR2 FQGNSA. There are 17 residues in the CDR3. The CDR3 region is CASSSLFRDLGPDTQYF.

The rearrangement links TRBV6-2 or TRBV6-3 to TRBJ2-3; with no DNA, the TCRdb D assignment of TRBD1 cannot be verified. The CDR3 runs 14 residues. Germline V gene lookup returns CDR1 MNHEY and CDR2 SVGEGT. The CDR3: CASSPGGVTDTQYF.

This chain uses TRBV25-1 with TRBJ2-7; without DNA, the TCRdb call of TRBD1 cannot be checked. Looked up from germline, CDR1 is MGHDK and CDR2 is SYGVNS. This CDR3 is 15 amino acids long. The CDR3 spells CASSDPRGGTYEQCF.

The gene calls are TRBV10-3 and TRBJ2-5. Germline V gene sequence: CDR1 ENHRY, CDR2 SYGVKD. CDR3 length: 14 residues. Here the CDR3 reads CAISERGDEETQYF.

CDR3 amino acids: CASSSSAGPYEQYF. This rearrangement joins TRBV7-8 to TRBJ2-7; as DNA is missing, the TRBD2 call by TCRdb cannot be tested. Germline values: CDR1 SGHVS, CDR2 FQNEAQ. This CDR3 has 14 residues.

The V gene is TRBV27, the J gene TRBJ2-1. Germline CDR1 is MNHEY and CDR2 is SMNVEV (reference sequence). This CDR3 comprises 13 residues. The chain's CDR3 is CASSLAGYNEQFF.

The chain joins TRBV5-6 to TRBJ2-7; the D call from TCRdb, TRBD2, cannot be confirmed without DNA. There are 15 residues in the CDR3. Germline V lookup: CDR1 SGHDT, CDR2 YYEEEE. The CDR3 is CASSLAERGFYEQYF.

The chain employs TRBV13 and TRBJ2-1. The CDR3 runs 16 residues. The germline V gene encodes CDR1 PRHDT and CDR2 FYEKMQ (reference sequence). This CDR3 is CASSLRSGTLYNEQFF.

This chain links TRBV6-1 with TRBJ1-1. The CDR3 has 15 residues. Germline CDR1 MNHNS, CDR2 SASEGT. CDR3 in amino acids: CASSEEMGPNTEAFF.